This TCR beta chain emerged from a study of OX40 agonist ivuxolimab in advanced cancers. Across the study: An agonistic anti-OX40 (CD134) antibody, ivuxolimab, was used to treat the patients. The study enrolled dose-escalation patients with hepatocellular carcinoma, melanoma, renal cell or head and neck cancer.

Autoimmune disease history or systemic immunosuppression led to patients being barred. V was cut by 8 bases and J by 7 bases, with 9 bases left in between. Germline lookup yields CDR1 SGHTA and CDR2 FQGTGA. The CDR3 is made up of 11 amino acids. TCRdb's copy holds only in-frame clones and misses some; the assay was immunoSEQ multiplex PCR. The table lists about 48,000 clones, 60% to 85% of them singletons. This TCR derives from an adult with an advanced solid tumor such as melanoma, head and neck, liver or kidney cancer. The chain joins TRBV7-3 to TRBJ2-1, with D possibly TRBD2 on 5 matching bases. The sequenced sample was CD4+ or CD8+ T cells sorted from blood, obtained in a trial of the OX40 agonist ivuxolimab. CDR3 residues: CASGRGNEQFF. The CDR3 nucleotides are TGTGCCAGCGGCCGGGGAAATGAGCAGTTCTTC.